This T cell receptor beta chain was profiled in a study of human T cells and chemical hapten exposure. As for the study in general: Small pooled library volume differences mainly caused per-sample TCR yield variation.

The CDR3 has 13 amino acids. The V segment lost 3 bases and the J segment 4 bases; nucleotides outside the gene matches: 2. There are many counts of this clonotype. Its antigen remains unknown. Documented time point: healthy volunteer bleed at 6 weeks. The study extracted total RNA from unfractionated whole blood. Whole-study results and caveats: No alteration of TCRs above 1 in 1000 frequency was seen with DPC sensitization.

Individual cDNA molecules had unique molecular identifiers attached to them by the library. The authors' processing: A per-sample median of roughly 96,000 TCRs was observed, with a range of roughly 20,000 to 690,600. MiXCR, applied by TCRdb to the RACE reads, yields one record per CDR3 protein. The V and J calls shown here were made by TCRdb, not taken from the authors' results. The sample lists roughly 80,000 distinct CDR3 sequences, over 6.5% occurring once. The source of this sequence is a female donor in good health. Some clones in this sample may be carry-over from other donors' samples. The chain has TRBV12-3 or TRBV12-4 and TRBJ2-5; 7 bases fit TRBD2. Input material: whole blood. CDR3 nucleotides: TGTGCCAGCAGTTTTCGGGGGGTAGAGACCCAGTACTTC. Amino acid sequence: CASSFRGVETQYF.